This T cell receptor beta chain was found in a study of cytomegalovirus exposure and HLA in healthy donors (dated by TCRdb to between 2016 and 2019). Regarding the research as a whole: A later analysis indicated that the 120 or so validation repertoires were generated on the platform also employed for the 600 to 750 repertoires of the first cohort. In addition to the first cohort of approximately 670 subjects, a separate validation cohort of around 110 different subjects was used. To predict cytomegalovirus infection status, the study brought together high-throughput TCR immunosequencing, statistical association of individual TCRs with disease status, and machine learning. The study aimed to test whether cataloging public T cell receptors could reveal signatures of past pathogen exposure. Broad study findings and their caveats: A later analysis had no HLA typing for the validation cohort, so co-occurrence there was scored across all 130 or so repertoires. In the study, some 160 TCR beta chains were listed as associated with cytomegalovirus. The authors suggested that the approach could potentially be generalized to other disease states and immunological phenotypes. Subsequent analysis determined that TCRs grouped into clusters in the first cohort also showed a tendency toward co-occurrence across the 90 to 150 validation repertoires, and 94% of cluster scores exceeded 0. Most TCR sequences were observed very rarely across donors, whereas some public TCRs were present in many individuals. In vitro tests confirmed that three of the cytomegalovirus-associated TCR beta chains recognize cytomegalovirus antigens. In both the original and validation cohorts, the classifier was reported to diagnose cytomegalovirus status with high specificity and sensitivity.

CDR1 and CDR2 are drawn from the germline V gene (reference sequence): SGHNT, YYREEE. Deletion took 2 bases off V and 8 bases off J, with a span of 16 bases between the germline ends. The CDR3 has 14 amino acids, counting the end cysteine and phenylalanine. Solely the CDR3 DNA is kept, with 42 bases framed from the first base. Receptors were amplified or captured by the immunoSEQ multiplex PCR assay. Per the source publication's procedure: To diagnose cytomegalovirus status from the catalog of TCR beta chain sequences, a statistical classification framework was built. TCRdb took over this immuneACCESS table, retaining in-frame rearrangements with V and J assigned. Such tables are incomplete; in checked studies, under half of the missing clones stem from an unresolved V gene, and the remainder is unexplained. The DNA gave D and trimming, while V, J and clone size come from that table. This sample gives 150,000 or so clones in total; around nine tenths of them show up just once. Jointly, the top ten make up roughly 1.5% of the sample.

Separate from the roughly 650-subject first cohort, the validation cohort of roughly 130 subjects was the group to which the donors belonged. Note on this clone: Its antigen is unknown. Per-nucleotide qualities are absent, and no much larger clonotype sits a single base away.

This chain joins TRBV5-4 to TRBJ1-2; no confident D gene assignment can be made. The material sequenced was PBMCs. This receptor was obtained from a woman aged 25 to 39 in good health and CMV-seronegative. In nucleotides, the sequence is TGTGCCAGCAGCTTAAGCGTTCGGGGAAGCGGCTACACCTTC. Its protein reads: CASSLSVRGSGYTF. Full variable domain (CDR3 extended with the reference TRBV5-4 and TRBJ1-2 proteins): ETGVTQSPTHLIKTRGQQVTLRCSSQSGHNTVSWYQQALGQGPQFIFQYYREEENGRGNFPPRFSGLQFPNYSSELNVNALELDDSALYLCASSLSVRGSGYTFGSGTRLTVV.